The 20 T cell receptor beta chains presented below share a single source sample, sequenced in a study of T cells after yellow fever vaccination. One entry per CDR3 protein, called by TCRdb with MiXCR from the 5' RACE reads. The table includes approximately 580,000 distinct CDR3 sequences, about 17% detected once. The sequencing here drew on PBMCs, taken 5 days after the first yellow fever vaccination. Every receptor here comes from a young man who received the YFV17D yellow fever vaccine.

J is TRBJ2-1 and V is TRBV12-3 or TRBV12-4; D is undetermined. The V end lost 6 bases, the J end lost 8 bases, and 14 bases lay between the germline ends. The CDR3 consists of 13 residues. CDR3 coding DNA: TGTGCCAGCAGCCTCGTAGGTGCTGATGAGCAGTTCTTC. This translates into CASSLVGADEQFF.

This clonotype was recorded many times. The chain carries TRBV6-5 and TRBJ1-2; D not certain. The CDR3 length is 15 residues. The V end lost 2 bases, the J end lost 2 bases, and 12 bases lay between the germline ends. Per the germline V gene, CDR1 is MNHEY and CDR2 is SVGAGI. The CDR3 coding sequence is TGTGCCAGCAGTTACAGCGGGGATGGAAACTATGGCTACACCTTC. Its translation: CASSYSGDGNYGYTF.

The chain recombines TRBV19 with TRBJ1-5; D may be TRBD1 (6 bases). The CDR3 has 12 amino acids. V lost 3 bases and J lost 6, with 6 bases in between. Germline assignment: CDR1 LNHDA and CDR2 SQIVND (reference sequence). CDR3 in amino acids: CASSMDSQPQHF. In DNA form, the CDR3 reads TGTGCCAGTAGTATGGACAGTCAGCCCCAGCATTTT.

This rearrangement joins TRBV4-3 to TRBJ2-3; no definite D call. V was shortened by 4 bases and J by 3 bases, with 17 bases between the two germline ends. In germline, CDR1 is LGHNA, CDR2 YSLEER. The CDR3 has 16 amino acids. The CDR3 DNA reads TGCGCCAGCAGCCGAGGTAGTGACGGAAAGACAGATACGCAGTATTTT. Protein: CASSRGSDGKTDTQYF.

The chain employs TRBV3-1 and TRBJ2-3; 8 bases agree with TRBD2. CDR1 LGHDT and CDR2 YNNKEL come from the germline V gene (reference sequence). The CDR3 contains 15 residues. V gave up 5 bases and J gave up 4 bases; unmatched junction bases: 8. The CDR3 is CASSSLAGRSDTQYF. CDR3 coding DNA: TGTGCCAGCAGCTCTTTAGCGGGGAGGTCAGATACGCAGTATTTT.

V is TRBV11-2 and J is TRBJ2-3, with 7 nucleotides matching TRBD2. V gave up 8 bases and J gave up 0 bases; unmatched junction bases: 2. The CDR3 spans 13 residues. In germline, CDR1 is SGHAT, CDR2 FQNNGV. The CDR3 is CASQRESTDTQYF. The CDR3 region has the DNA TGTGCCAGCCAGCGGGAAAGCACAGATACGCAGTATTTT.

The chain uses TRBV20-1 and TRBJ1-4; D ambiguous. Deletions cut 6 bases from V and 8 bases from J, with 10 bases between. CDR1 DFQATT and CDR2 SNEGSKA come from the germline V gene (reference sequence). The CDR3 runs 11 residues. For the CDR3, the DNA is TGCAGTGCGGAGCCGGGAGAAAAACTGTTTTTT. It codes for CSAEPGEKLFF.

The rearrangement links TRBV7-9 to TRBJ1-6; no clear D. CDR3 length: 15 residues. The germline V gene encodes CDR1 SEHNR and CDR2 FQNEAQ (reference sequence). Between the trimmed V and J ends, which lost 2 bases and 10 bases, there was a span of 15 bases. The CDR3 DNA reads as TGTGCCAGCAGCTTACAAGGACCGTTTGGATCACCCCTCCACTTT. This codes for CASSLQGPFGSPLHF.

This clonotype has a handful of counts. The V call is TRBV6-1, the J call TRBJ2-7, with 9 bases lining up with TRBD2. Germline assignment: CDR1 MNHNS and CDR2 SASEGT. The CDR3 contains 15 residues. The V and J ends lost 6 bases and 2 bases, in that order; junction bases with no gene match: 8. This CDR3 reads CASRGTSWGPYEQYF. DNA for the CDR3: TGTGCCAGCAGAGGGACTAGCTGGGGACCCTACGAGCAGTACTTC.

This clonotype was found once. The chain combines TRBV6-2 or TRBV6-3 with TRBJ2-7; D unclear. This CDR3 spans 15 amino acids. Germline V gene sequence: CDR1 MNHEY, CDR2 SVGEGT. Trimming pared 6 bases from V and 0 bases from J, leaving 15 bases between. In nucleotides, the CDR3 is TGTGCCAGCAGCCTGGGGTCACATTTCTCCTACGAGCAGTACGTC. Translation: CASSLGSHFSYEQYV.

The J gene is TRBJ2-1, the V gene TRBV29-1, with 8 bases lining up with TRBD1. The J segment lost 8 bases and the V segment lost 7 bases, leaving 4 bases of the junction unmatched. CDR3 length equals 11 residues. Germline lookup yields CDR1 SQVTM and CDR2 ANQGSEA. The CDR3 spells CSGEQGDEQFF. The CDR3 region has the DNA TGCAGCGGGGAACAGGGGGATGAGCAGTTCTTC.

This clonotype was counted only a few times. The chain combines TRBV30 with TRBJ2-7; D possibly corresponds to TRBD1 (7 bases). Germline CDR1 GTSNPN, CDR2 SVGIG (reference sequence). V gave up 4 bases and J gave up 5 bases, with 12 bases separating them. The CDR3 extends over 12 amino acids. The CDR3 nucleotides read TGTGCCTGGAACCAGGGGGGTGACGAGCAGTACTTC. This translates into CAWNQGGDEQYF.

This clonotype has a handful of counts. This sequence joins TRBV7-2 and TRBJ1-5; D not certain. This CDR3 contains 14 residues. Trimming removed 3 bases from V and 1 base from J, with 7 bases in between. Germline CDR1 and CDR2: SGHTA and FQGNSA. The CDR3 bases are TGTGCCAGCAGCTTTTTCGGGAGCAATCAGCCCCAGCATTTT. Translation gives CASSFFGSNQPQHF.

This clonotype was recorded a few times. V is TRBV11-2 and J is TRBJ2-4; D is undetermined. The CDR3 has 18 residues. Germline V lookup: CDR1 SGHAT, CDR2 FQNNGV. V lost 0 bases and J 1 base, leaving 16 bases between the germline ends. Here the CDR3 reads CASSLESWPGMAKNIQYF. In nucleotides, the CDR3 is TGTGCCAGCAGCTTAGAGTCTTGGCCAGGCATGGCCAAAAACATTCAGTACTTC.

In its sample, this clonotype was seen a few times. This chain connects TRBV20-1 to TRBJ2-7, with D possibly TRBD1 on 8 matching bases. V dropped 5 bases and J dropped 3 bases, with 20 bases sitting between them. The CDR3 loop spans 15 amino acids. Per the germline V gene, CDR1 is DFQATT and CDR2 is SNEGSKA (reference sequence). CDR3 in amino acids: CSARPTGGGNYEQYF. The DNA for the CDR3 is TGCAGTGCTCGACCTACAGGGGGAGGGAACTACGAGCAGTACTTC.

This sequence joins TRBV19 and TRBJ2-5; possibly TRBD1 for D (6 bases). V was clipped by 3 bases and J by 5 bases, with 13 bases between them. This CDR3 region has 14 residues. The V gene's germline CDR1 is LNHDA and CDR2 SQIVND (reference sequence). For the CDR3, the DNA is TGTGCCAGTAGTATTGGACAGATAAGGGAGACCCAGTACTTC. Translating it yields CASSIGQIRETQYF. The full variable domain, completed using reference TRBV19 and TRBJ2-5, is DGGITQSPKYLFRKEGQNVTLSCEQNLNHDAMYWYRQDPGQGLRLIYYSQIVNDFQKGDIAEGYSVSREKKESFPLTVTSAQKNPTAFYLCASSIGQIRETQYFGPGTRLLVL.

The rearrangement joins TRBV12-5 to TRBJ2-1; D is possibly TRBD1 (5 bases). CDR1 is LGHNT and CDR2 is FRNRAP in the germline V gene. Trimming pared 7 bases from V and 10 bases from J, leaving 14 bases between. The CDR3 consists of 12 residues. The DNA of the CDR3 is TGTGCTAGTGCACACCCTAAGGGGGAGCAGTTCTTC. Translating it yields CASAHPKGEQFF.

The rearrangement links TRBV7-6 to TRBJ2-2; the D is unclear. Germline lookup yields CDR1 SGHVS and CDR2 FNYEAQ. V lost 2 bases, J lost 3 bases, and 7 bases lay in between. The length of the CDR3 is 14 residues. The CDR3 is CASSLSGYTGELFF. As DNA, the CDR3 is TGTGCCAGCAGCTTATCGGGTTACACCGGGGAGCTGTTTTTT.

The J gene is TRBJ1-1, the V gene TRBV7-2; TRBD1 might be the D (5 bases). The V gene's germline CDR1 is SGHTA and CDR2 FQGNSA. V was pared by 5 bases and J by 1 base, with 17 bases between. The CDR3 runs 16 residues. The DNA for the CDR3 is TGTGCCAGCAGCCCCCAGTCAACAGGCCAGAACACTGAAGCTTTCTTT. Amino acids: CASSPQSTGQNTEAFF. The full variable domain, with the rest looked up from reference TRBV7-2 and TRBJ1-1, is GAGVSQSPSNKVTEKGKDVELRCDPISGHTALYWYRQSLGQGLEFLIYFQGNSAPDKSGLPSDRFSAERTGGSVSTLTIQRTQQEDSAVYLCASSPQSTGQNTEAFFGQGTRLTVV.

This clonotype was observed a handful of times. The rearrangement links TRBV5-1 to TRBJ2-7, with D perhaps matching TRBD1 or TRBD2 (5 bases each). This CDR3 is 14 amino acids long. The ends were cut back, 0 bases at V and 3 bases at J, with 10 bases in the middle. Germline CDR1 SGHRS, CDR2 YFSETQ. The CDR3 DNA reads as TGCGCCAGCAGCTTGGGTGAGGGGCACTACGAGCAGTACTTC. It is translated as CASSLGEGHYEQYF.